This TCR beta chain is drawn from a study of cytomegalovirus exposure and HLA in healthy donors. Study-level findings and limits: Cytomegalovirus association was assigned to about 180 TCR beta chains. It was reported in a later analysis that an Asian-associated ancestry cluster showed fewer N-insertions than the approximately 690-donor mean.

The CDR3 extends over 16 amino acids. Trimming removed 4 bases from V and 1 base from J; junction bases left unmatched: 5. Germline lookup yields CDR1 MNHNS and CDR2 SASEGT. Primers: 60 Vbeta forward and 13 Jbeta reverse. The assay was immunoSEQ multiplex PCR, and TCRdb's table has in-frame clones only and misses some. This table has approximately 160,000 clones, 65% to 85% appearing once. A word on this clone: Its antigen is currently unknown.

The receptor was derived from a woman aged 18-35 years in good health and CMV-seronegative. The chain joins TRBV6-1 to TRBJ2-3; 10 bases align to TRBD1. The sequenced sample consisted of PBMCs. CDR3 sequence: CASSATTGGGTDTQYF. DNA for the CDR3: TGTGCCAGCAGTGCCACGACAGGGGGCGGCACAGATACGCAGTATTTT.